These 8 T cell receptor beta chains originate from one sample sequenced in a study of blood T cell repertoires in COVID-19. This table comes from immunoSEQ multiplex PCR, and its TCRdb copy is limited to in-frame clones, with some not included. This sample carries over 150,000 clones, more than 70% of them seen once, and the ten largest clones take over 2%. The material sequenced was peripheral blood. These receptors were collected from a man aged 50 or older who had recovered from COVID-19.

The chain is built from TRBV28 and TRBJ1-1, with D possibly being TRBD1 (5 bases). Trimming left V 7 bases short and J 0 bases short, with 12 bases between. CDR3 length: 14 residues. The germline CDR1 and CDR2 sequences are MDHEN and SYDVKM. The CDR3 loop is CASIGGTLNTEAFF. DNA for the CDR3: TGTGCCAGCATTGGGGGGACGTTGAACACTGAAGCTTTCTTT.

This chain joins TRBV19 and TRBJ2-3; D possibly corresponds to TRBD1 (6 bases). Trimming cost V 9 bases and J 3 bases, with 19 bases left between them. CDR3 size: 15 residues. Germline CDR1 LNHDA, CDR2 SQIVND (reference sequence). CDR3 amino acids: CASRGSVGLTDTQYF. The CDR3 DNA follows: TGTGCCAGCAGGGGTTCAGTCGGTCTGACAGATACGCAGTATTTT.

Of note for this clone: This sample also contains other DNA sequences that code for the same CDR3. The rearrangement links TRBV6-5 to TRBJ2-5; the match to TRBD1 covers 8 bases. The CDR3 sequence is 13 residues long. CDR1 MNHEY and CDR2 SVGAGI come from the germline V gene. V shed 6 bases, J shed 5 bases, and the junction held 5 bases outside the gene matches. The CDR3 is CASSRTGKETQYF. DNA of the CDR3: TGTGCCAGCAGCAGGACAGGGAAGGAGACCCAGTACTTC.

This clone was recorded a few times. The chain carries TRBV4-3 and TRBJ2-5, with 7 bases fitting TRBD2. This CDR3 region has 15 residues. The J segment lost 4 bases and the V segment lost 0 bases, leaving 5 bases of the junction unmatched. Germline CDR1 reads LGHNA; CDR2 reads YSLEER. CDR3 region: CASSQEVGRVETQYF. Here the CDR3 DNA reads TGCGCCAGCAGCCAAGAAGTAGGGAGGGTAGAGACCCAGTACTTC.

The V call is TRBV29-1, the J call TRBJ2-1; 10 bases are a match to TRBD2. Per germline, CDR1 SQVTM and CDR2 ANQGSEA. The CDR3 consists of 14 residues. Unmatched junction bases numbered 7, after V lost 5 bases and J lost 6 bases. DNA for the CDR3: TGCAGCGTTCGACCCCTAGCGGGGGCCAATGAGCAGTTCTTC. This encodes CSVRPLAGANEQFF.

The V and J genes are TRBV6-5 and TRBJ1-2, with D possibly matching TRBD1 (6 bases). V dropped 6 bases and J dropped 4 bases, with 18 bases sitting between them. In germline, CDR1 is MNHEY, CDR2 SVGAGI. The length of the CDR3 is 15 residues. The CDR3 reads CASRPLRTVSYGYTF. The CDR3, as DNA: TGTGCCAGCAGGCCTCTCAGGACAGTTTCCTATGGCTACACCTTC.

This rearrangement joins TRBV7-2 to TRBJ2-7, with TRBD2 matching over 13 bases. V lost 1 base, J lost 5 bases, and 8 bases stayed unmatched. Germline CDR1 and CDR2: SGHTA and FQGNSA. The length of the CDR3 is 17 residues. DNA for the CDR3: TGTGCCAGCAGCTTAGAACCTCCCGGGACTAGCGGGAACGAGCAGTACTTC. It yields the protein CASSLEPPGTSGNEQYF. The whole variable domain, remainder taken from reference TRBV7-2 and TRBJ2-7, is GAGVSQSPSNKVTEKGKDVELRCDPISGHTALYWYRQSLGQGLEFLIYFQGNSAPDKSGLPSDRFSAERTGGSVSTLTIQRTQQEDSAVYLCASSLEPPGTSGNEQYFGPGTRLTVT.

This CDR3 is CASSIFGDTEAFF. As DNA, the CDR3 is TGTGCCAGTAGTATCTTCGGGGACACTGAAGCTTTCTTT. The rearrangement links TRBV19 to TRBJ1-1, with D uncertain. There are 13 residues in the CDR3. The germline V gene encodes CDR1 LNHDA and CDR2 SQIVND (reference sequence). The V end was cut by 3 bases, the J end by 3 bases, with 8 bases between.